This T cell receptor beta chain was captured by sequencing in a study of memory CD4+ T cells and cytomegalovirus serostatus. Study-level background: This sample comes from healthy Belgian adults, under 10 CMV seropositive, around 26 seronegative.

The table lists this clone with a count of one. Single viable CD3+CD4+CD8-CD45RO+ cells were sorted as the memory CD4+ T cells. CMV serostatus came from serum IgG against pp150, pp28, p38, p52. The V gene's germline CDR1 is LGHNT and CDR2 FRNRAP. Trimming removed 2 bases from V and 10 bases from J, with 18 bases in between. The CDR3 totals 15 residues. Clones were read by immunoSEQ multiplex PCR, and TCRdb kept only the in-frame ones, dropping some. The sample lists tens of thousands of clones; around 76% were seen once. The sequencing input was memory CD4+ T cells from blood. The receptor comes from an adult in good health and CMV-seronegative. The chain carries TRBV12-5 and TRBJ2-1; D may be TRBD1 (7 bases). The CDR3 protein is CASGLPATGTEEQFF. The CDR3 region has the DNA TGTGCTAGTGGTTTGCCCGCGACAGGGACTGAGGAGCAGTTCTTC.